This T cell receptor (beta chain) was found in a study of blood T cell repertoires in COVID-19. Looking at the study overall: Sites across the United States, Italy and Spain contributed samples from acute and convalescent COVID-19. Sources were T cells, B-cell-depleted T cells, or PBMCs; the material itself was cDNA or gDNA.

Per the original data handling: Nucleated cell counts were estimated from reference gene primer amplification. Clones were sequenced by immunoSEQ multiplex PCR, and TCRdb holds only the in-frame ones, with some missing. V, J and clone size were drawn from that table, and D and trimming were deduced from the DNA. In the table there are approximately 100,000 clones, 86% of which are singletons. V was cut by 2 bases and J by 4 bases, with 14 bases left in between. Germline V gives CDR1 MDHEN, CDR2 SYDVKM. The CDR3 extends over 15 amino acids. The chain uses TRBV28 and TRBJ1-2, with a weak D call TRBD1 (6 bases). Input material: PBMCs or T cells enriched from blood (not recorded which). This receptor was taken from a woman aged 50 to 65 who had recovered from COVID-19. The DNA of the CDR3 is TGTGCCAGCAGTTTACTTTCTCAGGGGTCCTATGGCTACACCTTC. This codes for CASSLLSQGSYGYTF.